This T cell receptor (beta chain) was obtained from a study of T cell repertoires in cytomegalovirus infection. As for the study in general: Recently identified HLA-C-restricted and well-studied HLA-B-restricted CMV epitopes were used.

This clonotype has just a few counts. Its target is not known. One entry per CDR3 protein results from TCRdb running MiXCR on the reads. Here the sample spans hundreds of thousands of distinct CDR3 sequences, 30% to 40% being singletons. General study findings and limits: CMV-specific TCR beta clonotypes restricted by HLA-C were the ones dominating the ex vivo response.

Here the sequenced sample was cultured CD8+ T cells from PBMCs, taken from culture after CMV antigen stimulation. The TCR comes from a human donor in good health (CMV status not recorded). Some clones in this sample may be carry-over from other donors' samples.

The CDR3 loop reads CASSFVLGVGETQYF. In nucleotides, the CDR3 is TGTGCCAGCAGTTTCGTACTGGGGGTTGGGGAGACCCAGTACTTC. The gene calls are TRBV12-3 or TRBV12-4 and TRBJ2-5, with D perhaps TRBD1 or TRBD2 (5 bases each). V lost 3 bases, J lost 5 bases, and 16 bases lay in between. The CDR3 has 15 residues.